The sequence of this TCR beta chain was determined in a study of neoadjuvant anti-PD-1 for oral cavity cancer. Study information: Patients without progression got a fourth dose around day 43.

This table comes from immunoSEQ multiplex PCR, and its TCRdb copy is limited to in-frame clones, with some not included. The sample gives around 17,000 clones, 50% to 65% of which show up once; over 2.5% is in the top ten. Study-wide results and limits: Treg/Th17 ratio rose with pretreatment blood and fell with post-treatment tumor TCRbeta clonality.

This clone was seen once. Its specificity is not known. The sequences come from PBMCs, collected before nivolumab (anti-PD-1) treatment. The receptor's source is a person between 40 and 85 years old with oral cavity squamous cell carcinoma.

The CDR3 coding sequence is TGTGCCATCAGTGAGTCACAGGGCGGGAATGAAAAACTGTTTTTT. Encoded protein: CAISESQGGNEKLFF. This chain joins TRBV10-3 and TRBJ1-4; D perhaps matches TRBD1 (6 bases). The CDR3 is 15 amino acids. Germline lookup yields CDR1 ENHRY and CDR2 SYGVKD. V lost 0 bases and J lost 5, with 10 bases in between.